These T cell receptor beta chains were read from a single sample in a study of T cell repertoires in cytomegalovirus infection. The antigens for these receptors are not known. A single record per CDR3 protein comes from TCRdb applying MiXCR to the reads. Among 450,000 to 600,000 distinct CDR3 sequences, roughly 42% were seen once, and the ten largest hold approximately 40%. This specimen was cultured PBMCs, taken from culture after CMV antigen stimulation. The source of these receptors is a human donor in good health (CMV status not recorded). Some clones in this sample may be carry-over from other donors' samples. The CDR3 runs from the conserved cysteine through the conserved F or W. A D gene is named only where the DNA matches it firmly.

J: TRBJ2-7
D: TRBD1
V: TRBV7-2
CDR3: CASSFRGQGYEQYF

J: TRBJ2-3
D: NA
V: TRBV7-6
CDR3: CASSLQALEDTQYF

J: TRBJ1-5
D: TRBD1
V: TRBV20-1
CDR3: CSARGGGNQPQHF

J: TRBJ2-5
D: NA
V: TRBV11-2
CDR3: CASSLTAKETQYF

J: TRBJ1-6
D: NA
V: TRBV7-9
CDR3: CASSLIGPSPLHF

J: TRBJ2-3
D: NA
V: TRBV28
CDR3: CASSQRGADTQYF

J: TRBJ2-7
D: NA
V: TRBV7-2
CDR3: CASSSPPRRNSYEQYF

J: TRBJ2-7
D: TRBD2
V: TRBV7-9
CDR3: CASSFLNSGKPYEQYF

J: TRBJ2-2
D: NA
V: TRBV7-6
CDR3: CASSQGRAVTGELFF

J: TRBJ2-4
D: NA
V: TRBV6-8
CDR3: CASSLKMTEFPLPKNIQYF

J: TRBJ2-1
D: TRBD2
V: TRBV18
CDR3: CASSPPELAGNNEQFF

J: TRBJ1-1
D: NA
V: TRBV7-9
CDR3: CASSSDKNTEAFF

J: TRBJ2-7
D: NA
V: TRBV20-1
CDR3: CSARGGNEQYF

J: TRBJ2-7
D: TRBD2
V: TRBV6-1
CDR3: CASSEWGGAEQYF

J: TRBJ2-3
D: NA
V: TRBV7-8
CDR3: CASSRDWRTSDTQYF

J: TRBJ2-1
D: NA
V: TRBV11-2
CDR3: CASSSPVGGASYNEHFF

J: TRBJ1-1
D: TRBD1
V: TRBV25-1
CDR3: CASTNRGRRNTEAFF

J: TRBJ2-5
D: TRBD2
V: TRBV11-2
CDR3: CASSPTRLAGGGRETQYF

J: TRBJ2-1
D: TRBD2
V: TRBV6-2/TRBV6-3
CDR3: CASSRGLAGWLWNEQFF

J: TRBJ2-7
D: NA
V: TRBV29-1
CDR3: CSVARGGYEQYF

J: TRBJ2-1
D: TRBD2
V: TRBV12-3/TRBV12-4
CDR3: CASRGAGQVYNEQFF

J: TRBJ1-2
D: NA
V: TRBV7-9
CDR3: CASRLFTLEGYTF

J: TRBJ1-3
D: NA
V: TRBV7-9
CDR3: CASSNRISGNTIYF

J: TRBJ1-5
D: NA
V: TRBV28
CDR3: CASSLGGGAHQPQHF

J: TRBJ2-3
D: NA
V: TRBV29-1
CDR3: CSAGGGAADTQYF

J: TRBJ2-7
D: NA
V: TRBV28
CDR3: CASSSGTRAGEQYF

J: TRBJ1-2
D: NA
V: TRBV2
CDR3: CASSEEGNYGYTF

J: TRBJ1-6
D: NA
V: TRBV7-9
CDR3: CASIAGANSPLHF

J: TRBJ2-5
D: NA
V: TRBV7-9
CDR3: CASSLRGTVDQETQYF

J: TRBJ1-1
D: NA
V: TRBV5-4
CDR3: CASSIVGEAFF

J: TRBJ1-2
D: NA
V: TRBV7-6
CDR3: CASSLDPGGRPGGYTF

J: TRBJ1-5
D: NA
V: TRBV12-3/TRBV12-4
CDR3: CASSPPGGNQPQHF

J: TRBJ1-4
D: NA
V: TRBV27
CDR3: CASSEVPGSGKLFF

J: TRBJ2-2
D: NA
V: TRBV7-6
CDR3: CASSPLRQGRTGELFF

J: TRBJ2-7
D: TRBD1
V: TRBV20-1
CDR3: CSANRGREQYF

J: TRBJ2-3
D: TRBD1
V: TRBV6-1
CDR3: CATTRQGYTDTQYF

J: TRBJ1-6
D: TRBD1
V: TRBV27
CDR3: CASSPTRGTGDFSLHF

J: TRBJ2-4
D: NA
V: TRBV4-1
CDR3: CASSQVPGGELGAKNIQYF

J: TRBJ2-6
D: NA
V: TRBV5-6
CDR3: CASSLAGPSGANVLTF

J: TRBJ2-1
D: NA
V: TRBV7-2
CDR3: CASSLSGGFTYNEQFF

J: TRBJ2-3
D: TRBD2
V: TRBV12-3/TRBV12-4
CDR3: CASRSSGGTDTQYF